This T cell receptor beta chain is drawn from a study of CD8 T cells in ankylosing spondylitis. MiXCR, run by TCRdb on the 5' RACE reads, gives a single entry per CDR3 protein. Of 35,000 to 50,000 distinct CDR3 sequences listed, about 4% are singletons. This clonotype was observed at least ten times. The antigen remains undetermined. Overall study findings and caveats: Clones that were linked to disease were CD8+ and were relatively rare in peripheral blood. Reactive arthritis synovial fluid and blood previously showed some of these motif variants. A TCR beta motif made of 7 to 9 highly homologous variants seemed typical of ankylosing spondylitis blood.

The source is a female donor with ankylosing spondylitis or in good health (not recorded which). The sample was blood, either unsorted or a sorted T cell fraction (not recorded which).

The CDR3 nucleotides are TGTGCCAGCAGCGTAGGAGTGACAGGCAATTCACCCCTCCACTTT. It specifies CASSVGVTGNSPLHF. The chain uses TRBV9 and TRBJ1-6, with D perhaps matching TRBD1 (6 bases). This CDR3 is 15 amino acids long. Germline V gene data show CDR1 as SGDLS and CDR2 as YYNGEE. Trimming removed 0 bases from V and 7 bases from J, with 11 bases in between.